The T cell receptor beta chain under discussion was sequenced for a study of blood T cell repertoires in COVID-19. Here immunoSEQ multiplex PCR was the method, and the copy in TCRdb shows in-frame clones only, minus some. This table has 65,000 to 90,000 clones, 80% to 90% appearing once. The TCR was taken from a man older than 75 with acute or convalescent COVID-19. The sequencing input was peripheral blood.

CDR3 nucleotides: TGTGCCAGCAGCCAAGATGCTAGCGGGGGGGCTCTAGAGACCCAGTACTTC. Translating it yields CASSQDASGGALETQYF. This chain links TRBV3-1 (or the pseudogene TRBV3-2) with TRBJ2-5; 12 nucleotides line up with TRBD2. CDR1 is LGHDT, CDR2 YNNKEL, per germline (reference sequence). The CDR3 is 17 amino acids. V lost 0 bases and J lost 4; bases outside the gene matches: 6.